A single sample is the source of the 19 T cell receptor beta chains below, sequenced in a study of blood T cell repertoires in COVID-19. Assay: immunoSEQ multiplex PCR; the TCRdb copy retains only in-frame clones and omits some. Counted here are approximately 97,000 clones, about nine tenths occurring once; the ten biggest clones make up about 1.8%. Specimen: peripheral blood. All receptors derive from a man aged 55 to 70 with acute or convalescent COVID-19.

Comments on this clone: Different DNA sequences within this sample yield the same CDR3. The chain combines TRBV6-5 with TRBJ1-1; TRBD1 matches at 7 bases. The CDR3 is 15 amino acids. Per the germline V gene, CDR1 is MNHEY and CDR2 is SVGAGI. Germline trimming cut 0 bases from V and 0 bases from J; bases unmatched to any gene: 1. CDR3 sequence (DNA): TGTGCCAGCAGTTACTCGGGACAGTTGAACACTGAAGCTTTCTTT. Translating gives CASSYSGQLNTEAFF.

The rearrangement uses TRBV30 and TRBJ1-5; the match to TRBD1 covers 8 bases. The length of the CDR3 is 13 residues. V lost 3 bases, J lost 6 bases, and 4 bases stayed unmatched. Per germline, CDR1 GTSNPN and CDR2 SVGIG (reference sequence). CDR3 in amino acids: CAWSRGPSQPQHF. DNA for the CDR3: TGTGCCTGGAGCAGGGGGCCGAGTCAGCCCCAGCATTTT.

The chain is built from TRBV6-5 and TRBJ1-5; D gene uncertain. The V and J ends lost 3 bases and 4 bases respectively, with 10 bases between them. This CDR3 comprises 14 residues. Germline V gene lookup returns CDR1 MNHEY and CDR2 SVGAGI. The CDR3 spells CASSYSSGNQPQHF. The CDR3 region has the DNA TGTGCCAGCAGTTATAGTTCGGGGAATCAGCCCCAGCATTTT.

In DNA, the CDR3 is TGTGCCAGCAGTCGGGGGACAGGGGGGTTGGGAAGAAACTATGGCTACACCTTC. Translated, it gives CASSRGTGGLGRNYGYTF. The rearrangement joins TRBV2 to TRBJ1-2, with 11 bases aligning to TRBD1. The length of the CDR3 is 18 residues. Germline CDR1 and CDR2: SNHLY and FYNNEI. With 5 bases clipped from V and 2 bases from J, the junction kept 13 bases outside the gene matches.

The chain combines TRBV5-4 with TRBJ2-2, with D unclear. V lost 4 bases, J lost 4 bases, and 17 bases lay in between. CDR1 SGHNT and CDR2 YYREEE come from the germline V gene (reference sequence). The CDR3 sequence is 16 residues long. CDR3 amino acids: CASSPVAASGTGELFF. The CDR3, as DNA: TGTGCCAGCAGCCCCGTCGCCGCTAGTGGCACCGGGGAGCTGTTTTTT.

The chain has TRBV27 and TRBJ1-1; TRBD1 aligns across 7 bases. J lost 4 bases, V lost 5 bases, and 7 bases had no gene match. The germline V gene encodes CDR1 MNHEY and CDR2 SMNVEV (reference sequence). CDR3 length equals 14 residues. The CDR3 sequence: CASSRTGYSTEAFF. In DNA, the CDR3 is TGTGCCAGCAGTCGGACAGGCTATAGCACTGAAGCTTTCTTT.

This clone was detected only once. The V call is TRBV5-1, the J call TRBJ2-3, with TRBD2 matching 11 bases. Germline assignment: CDR1 SGHRS and CDR2 YFSETQ. The ends lost 3 bases at V and 1 base at J; junction bases unmatched: 7. This CDR3 region has 17 residues. CDR3 region: CASSYSVAGGGTDTQYF. CDR3 nucleotides: TGCGCCAGCAGCTACTCCGTAGCGGGGGGGGGCACAGATACGCAGTATTTT.

The genes are TRBV29-1 and TRBJ2-3, with a weak D call TRBD2 (7 bases). The germline gives CDR1 SQVTM, CDR2 ANQGSEA. V lost 7 bases to trimming and J lost 4 bases, with 15 bases between them. The CDR3 is made up of 13 amino acids. The CDR3 sequence is CSARWGGADTQYF. The DNA for the CDR3 is TGCAGCGCCCGGTGGGGGGGCGCAGATACGCAGTATTTT.

The rearrangement uses TRBV11-2 and TRBJ1-2; D unclear. The CDR3 sequence is 14 residues long. V dropped 6 bases and J dropped 0 bases, with 11 bases sitting between them. Germline CDR1 SGHAT, CDR2 FQNNGV. The CDR3 bases are TGTGCCAGCAGTGCGACAAGAGCTAACTATGGCTACACCTTC. This gives the protein CASSATRANYGYTF. Based on the CDR3 plus reference TRBV11-2 and TRBJ1-2, the full variable domain is EAGVAQSPRYKIIEKRQSVAFWCNPISGHATLYWYQQILGQGPKLLIQFQNNGVVDDSQLPKDRFSAERLKGVDSTLKIQPAKLEDSAVYLCASSATRANYGYTFGSGTRLTVV.

The V gene is TRBV12-1, the J gene TRBJ2-7; the table's D call, TRBD1, was not checked against the DNA. TRBV12-1 represents a pseudogene. The CDR3 is 14 amino acids. The CDR3 reads CASSTRDRTYEQYV. The CDR3 region has the DNA TGTGCCAGCAGCACCCGGGACAGGACCTACGAGCAGTACGTC.

The gene calls are TRBV7-2 and TRBJ1-3; 7 bases are a match to TRBD1. V was clipped by 4 bases and J by 4 bases; unmatched bases: 7. The CDR3 is 15 residues long. Germline-derived CDR1 and CDR2 are SGHTA and FQGNSA. CDR3 nucleotides: TGTGCCAGCAGCTCCGGAGGGACAGCCGGAAACACCATATATTTT. Protein sequence: CASSSGGTAGNTIYF.

The chain is built from TRBV18 and TRBJ1-2; D is unresolved. Germline V gene data show CDR1 as KGHSH and CDR2 as LQKENI. Trimming cost V 5 bases and J 6 bases, with 34 bases left between them. The CDR3 has 20 residues. The CDR3 sequence is CASSTKYSNGVSNLPDGYTF. The DNA for the CDR3 is TGTGCCAGCTCAACGAAATATTCTAACGGGGTATCTAACCTCCCGGATGGCTACACCTTC.

The chain recombines TRBV7-2 with TRBJ2-6, with a possible D match to TRBD2 (7 bases). The germline V and J ends were trimmed by 8 bases and 0 bases, with 14 bases remaining between them. This CDR3 comprises 16 residues. Germline lookup yields CDR1 SGHTA and CDR2 FQGNSA. CDR3 sequence (DNA): TGTGCCAGCGGAACGGGGGGCTACTCTGGGGCCAACGTCCTGACTTTC. This gives the protein CASGTGGYSGANVLTF.

The chain carries TRBV10-2 and TRBJ1-1; D is undetermined. The CDR3 totals 15 residues. Trimming took off 2 bases at V and 1 base at J, with 11 bases between the two ends. Germline CDR1 is WSHSY and CDR2 is SAAADI. CDR3 sequence (DNA): TGCGCCAGCAGTGAGCGTTCGGTCCAGAACACTGAAGCTTTCTTT. Translated, it gives CASSERSVQNTEAFF.

V gene TRBV3-1 (or the pseudogene TRBV3-2) combines with J gene TRBJ1-4; no firm D call. Germline V gene lookup returns CDR1 LGHDT and CDR2 YNNKEL (reference sequence). V was trimmed by 6 bases and J by 0 bases, leaving 8 bases between them. The CDR3 is 14 amino acids. DNA for the CDR3: TGTGCCAGCAGGCAGTTTGCAACTAATGAAAAACTGTTTTTT. Translation gives CASRQFATNEKLFF.

V and J are TRBV19 and TRBJ1-5, with a possible D match to TRBD1 (5 bases). Trimming pared 1 base from V and 4 bases from J, leaving 14 bases between. The CDR3 contains 16 residues. Germline assignment: CDR1 LNHDA and CDR2 SQIVND (reference sequence). The chain's CDR3 is CASSIAGGGRNQPQHF. Here the CDR3 DNA reads TGTGCCAGTAGTATAGCGGGCGGGGGACGAAATCAGCCCCAGCATTTT.

The gene calls are TRBV7-8 and TRBJ1-5, with D perhaps matching TRBD1 (6 bases). The germline V gene has CDR1 SGHVS and CDR2 FQNEAQ. V shed 5 bases and J shed 2 bases, with 10 bases lying between them. This CDR3 region has 14 residues. The CDR3 DNA is TGTGCCAGCAGCCCAGAGGGGGGCAATCAGCCCCAGCATTTT. This encodes CASSPEGGNQPQHF.

The chain couples TRBV7-9 to TRBJ1-3, with 8 bases aligning to TRBD1. Unmatched junction bases numbered 2, after V lost 1 base and J lost 0 bases. The CDR3 length is 16 residues. CDR1 SEHNR and CDR2 FQNEAQ come from the germline V gene (reference sequence). In DNA, the CDR3 is TGTGCCAGCAGCTTAGGAACAGGGGGCTCTGGAAACACCATATATTTT. It translates to CASSLGTGGSGNTIYF.

The genes are TRBV5-1 and TRBJ2-1; no definite D call. V was pared by 0 bases and J by 0 bases, with 10 bases between. The CDR3 has 16 residues. The V gene's germline CDR1 is SGHRS and CDR2 YFSETQ. DNA of the CDR3: TGCGCCAGCAGCTTGGGTGTGAGAAGCTCCTACAATGAGCAGTTCTTC. It yields the protein CASSLGVRSSYNEQFF. Complete variable domain (other parts from reference TRBV5-1 and TRBJ2-1): KAGVTQTPRYLIKTRGQQVTLSCSPISGHRSVSWYQQTPGQGLQFLFEYFSETQRNKGNFPGRFSGRQFSNSRSEMNVSTLELGDSALYLCASSLGVRSSYNEQFFGPGTRLTVL.